This is a list of T cell receptor beta chains from one sample in a study of CD4+ T cells in melanoma. Sequencing used immunoSEQ multiplex PCR; TCRdb keeps in-frame clones, though not all of them. The table includes about 5,700 clones, approximately 68% detected once. The sequencing input was cells from a culture (not recorded whether cultured in vitro). The receptor set was obtained from a human donor with melanoma. CDR3s include the opening cysteine and the closing phenylalanine or tryptophan. Each record gives: D gene, clone size, V gene, J gene, CDR3 protein, CDR3 DNA. D genes are given only for firm matches. For some rows the clone size is stated as once, few or many, or as a class when expanded; others skip it.

>TRBD1|.|TRBV2|TRBJ2-1
CASGTGRVNEQFF
TGTGCCAGCGGGACAGGGAGGGTCAATGAGCAGTTCTTC
>TRBD2|.|TRBV19|TRBJ2-1
CASTPLAGGQNEQFF
TGTGCCAGTACCCCGCTAGCGGGGGGCCAGAATGAGCAGTTCTTC
>.|.|TRBV6-2/TRBV6-3|TRBJ1-6
CASSYTGRNSPLHF
TGTGCCAGCAGTTACACAGGGCGAAATTCACCCCTCCACTTT
>TRBD2|.|TRBV4-1|TRBJ2-3
CASSQGPSGGARSTDTQYF
TGCGCCAGCAGCCAAGGCCCTAGCGGGGGGGCCCGATCCACAGATACGCAGTATTTT
>.|.|TRBV19|TRBJ1-2
CASSNWDYGYTF
TGTGCCAGTAGTAATTGGGATTATGGCTACACCTTC
>.|few|TRBV2|TRBJ1-4
CASRKQPHPNEKLFF
TGTGCCAGCAGGAAACAGCCCCATCCAAATGAAAAACTGTTTTTT
>.|.|TRBV27|TRBJ2-7
CASSLSFVGSYEQYF
TGTGCCAGCAGTTTATCTTTCGTGGGATCCTACGAGCAGTACTTC
>.|once|TRBV4-3|TRBJ2-1
CASSQVNNEQFF
TGCGCCAGCAGCCAAGTGAACAATGAGCAGTTCTTC
>TRBD1|.|TRBV7-3|TRBJ2-1
CASSNRDRGGGNEQFF
TGTGCCAGCAGCAACCGGGACAGGGGCGGTGGCAATGAGCAGTTCTTC
>TRBD1|medium-sized|TRBV5-1|TRBJ2-7
CASSPGTGGYEQYF
TGCGCCAGCAGCCCCGGGACAGGGGGCTACGAGCAGTACTTC
>.|.|TRBV5-1|TRBJ2-1
CASSSPPSNEQFF
TGCGCCAGCAGCTCCCCTCCTAGCAATGAGCAGTTCTTC
>.|.|TRBV29-1|TRBJ2-1
CSVTGYNEQFF
TGCAGCGTCACAGGGTACAATGAGCAGTTCTTC
>.|.|TRBV9|TRBJ2-2
CASSGTTANTGELFF
TGTGCCAGCAGCGGTACGACAGCGAACACCGGGGAGCTGTTTTTT
>.|once|TRBV27|TRBJ1-5
CASSSYGEPQHF
TGTGCCAGCAGTTCCTACGGCGAGCCCCAGCATTTT
>.|.|TRBV3-1/TRBV3-2|TRBJ1-1
CASSQLTGTQRRAFF
TGTGCCAGCAGCCAACTCACCGGGACACAAAGAAGAGCTTTCTTT
>TRBD2|.|TRBV18|TRBJ2-7
CASSAPGSAGGNEQYF
TGTGCCAGCTCAGCCCCCGGGTCGGCGGGGGGGAATGAGCAGTACTTC
>.|once|TRBV27|TRBJ2-7
CASSLRAAYEQYF
TGTGCCAGCAGTTTAAGGGCAGCTTACGAGCAGTACTTC
>TRBD2|.|TRBV5-5|TRBJ2-7
CASSPGLAGGSYEQYF
TGTGCCAGCAGCCCGGGACTAGCGGGGGGATCCTACGAGCAGTACTTC
>.|.|TRBV29-1|TRBJ1-1
CSASGFRSDTEAFF
TGCAGCGCATCAGGGTTTCGTTCTGACACTGAAGCTTTCTTT
>TRBD1|.|TRBV4-1|TRBJ2-6
CASSQDLRTGRSGANVLTF
TGCGCCAGCAGCCAAGACCTTCGGACAGGCCGCTCTGGGGCCAACGTCCTGACTTTC
>TRBD1|.|TRBV6-5|TRBJ2-7
CASRRSGTGSYEQYF
TGTGCCAGCAGGAGGTCCGGGACAGGGTCCTACGAGCAGTACTTC
>TRBD1|.|TRBV18|TRBJ1-4
CASSPGTGGRTNEKLFF
TGTGCCAGCTCACCAGGGACAGGGGGCAGGACTAATGAAAAACTGTTTTTT
>.|medium-sized|TRBV9|TRBJ2-7
CASSVEGSYEQYF
TGTGCCAGCAGCGTAGAAGGTTCCTACGAGCAGTACTTC
>.|.|TRBV27|TRBJ2-3
CASSFRPPNQISTDTQYF
TGTGCCAGCAGTTTTCGACCCCCCAATCAAATAAGCACAGATACGCAGTATTTT
>TRBD2|.|TRBV5-1|TRBJ2-1
CASSLVAGLAGNEQFF
TGCGCCAGCAGCTTGGTGGCGGGACTAGCGGGCAATGAGCAGTTCTTC
>TRBD1|.|TRBV18|TRBJ2-7
CASSQDRMYEQYF
TGTGCCAGCTCTCAGGACAGGATGTACGAGCAGTACTTC
>.|once|TRBV2|TRBJ2-2
CASRSWQGGTGELFF
TGTGCCAGCAGGTCGTGGCAGGGGGGCACCGGGGAGCTGTTTTTT
>.|.|TRBV14|TRBJ2-5
CASSQTVTSGTQYF
TGTGCCAGCAGCCAAACCGTCACAAGCGGGACCCAGTACTTC
>TRBD2|few|TRBV7-9|TRBJ2-3
CASTIAQAGGARDTQYF
TGTGCCAGCACCATAGCCCAAGCGGGGGGGGCAAGAGATACGCAGTATTTT
>.|.|TRBV18|TRBJ2-1
CASSPPARAYNEQFF
TGTGCCAGCTCACCACCGGCCAGGGCATACAATGAGCAGTTCTTC
>.|.|TRBV6-5|TRBJ1-1
CASRRGFGTEAFF
TGTGCCAGCCGGAGGGGGTTTGGCACTGAAGCTTTCTTT
>.|.|TRBV11-1|TRBJ2-7
CASSLARTPTGEQYF
TGTGCCAGCAGCTTAGCGAGGACGCCGACTGGTGAGCAGTACTTC
>.|few|TRBV6-6|TRBJ2-7
CASSYRGGYEQYF
TGTGCCAGCAGTTACAGGGGAGGCTACGAGCAGTACTTC
>TRBD1|.|TRBV7-9|TRBJ2-3
CASSLLTGQGTEDTQYF
TGTGCCAGCAGCTTATTGACGGGACAGGGGACGGAAGATACGCAGTATTTT
>.|.|TRBV7-9|TRBJ1-1
CASSSPHNSANTEAFF
TGTGCCAGCAGCTCCCCGCATAACTCGGCAAACACTGAAGCTTTCTTT
>TRBD2|once|TRBV2|TRBJ2-2
CASSYGLAGRTGELFF
TGTGCCAGCAGTTACGGACTAGCGGGGAGGACCGGGGAGCTGTTTTTT
>.|once|TRBV5-1|TRBJ1-2
CASSLTEGDGYTF
TGCGCCAGCAGCTTGACCGAGGGGGATGGCTACACCTTC
>.|.|TRBV3-1/TRBV3-2|TRBJ2-1
CASSQDLWTAYNEQFF
TGTGCCAGCAGCCAAGATCTGTGGACAGCCTACAATGAGCAGTTCTTC
>.|.|TRBV5-1|TRBJ2-1
CASMGGDEQFF
TGCGCCAGCATGGGCGGCGATGAGCAGTTCTTC
>.|few|TRBV9|TRBJ2-1
CASSVTNRVYEQFF
TGTGCCAGCAGCGTGACTAACAGGGTTTATGAGCAGTTCTTC
>TRBD1|.|TRBV5-1|TRBJ1-2
CASSLVGQGDGYTF
TGCGCCAGCAGCTTGGTGGGACAGGGAGATGGCTACACCTTC
>TRBD2|.|TRBV9|TRBJ2-2
CASSETSGGANGPGELFF
TGTGCCAGCAGCGAGACTAGCGGGGGGGCTAACGGTCCCGGGGAGCTGTTTTTT
>.|once|TRBV6-2/TRBV6-3|TRBJ2-7
CASSKNYEQYF
TGTGCCAGCAGCAAAAACTACGAGCAGTACTTC
>.|.|TRBV4-3|TRBJ2-5
CASSQGGRKETQYF
TGCGCCAGCAGCCAAGGCGGGCGGAAAGAGACCCAGTACTTC
>.|.|TRBV11-2|TRBJ2-1
CASSLGPGLGSYNEQFF
TGTGCCAGCAGCTTAGGTCCGGGCTTGGGCTCCTACAATGAGCAGTTCTTC
>.|medium-sized|TRBV5-6|TRBJ1-3
CASSLDLGPGGNTIYF
TGTGCCAGCAGCTTGGATCTGGGTCCAGGGGGAAACACCATATATTTT
>.|.|TRBV6-5|TRBJ2-1
CASRVGLYNEQFF
TGTGCCAGCAGGGTAGGGCTCTACAATGAGCAGTTCTTC
>TRBD1|few|TRBV30|TRBJ2-2
CAWDHRGQSTGELFF
TGTGCCTGGGACCACAGGGGGCAGAGCACCGGGGAGCTGTTTTTT
>.|.|TRBV7-9|TRBJ1-5
CASSLGHSRNQPQHF
TGTGCCAGCAGCTTAGGACATTCTCGCAATCAGCCCCAGCATTTT
>TRBD2|.|TRBV7-2|TRBJ2-7
CASSIRTSGDGEQYF
TGTGCCAGCAGCATCCGGACTAGCGGGGACGGCGAGCAGTACTTC
>TRBD1|few|TRBV9|TRBJ1-2
CASSGYRGNNYGYTF
TGTGCCAGCAGCGGTTACAGGGGAAATAACTATGGCTACACCTTC
>TRBD2|medium-sized|TRBV19|TRBJ2-3
CASSQTSGADTQYF
TGTGCCAGTAGTCAGACTAGCGGGGCAGATACGCAGTATTTT